The 21 T cell receptor beta chains below all came from one sample that was sequenced in a study of blood T cell repertoires in COVID-19 (TCRdb year 2020). Libraries were made using the immunoSEQ multiplex PCR assay. TCRdb took this table from immuneACCESS and kept in-frame rearrangements with V and J called. Such tables lack part of the clones; where checked against another copy, unresolved V genes explain under half of the gap, and the rest is unexplained. This sample has 400,000 to 450,000 clones in its table, and roughly nine tenths of those were observed once. Of the sample, approximately 1.2% is held by the ten largest clones. What was sequenced was PBMCs or T cells enriched from blood (not recorded which). These receptors all stem from a man aged 25 to 40 who had recovered from COVID-19.

J is TRBJ2-5 and V is TRBV19; unclear D gene. Germline CDR1 LNHDA, CDR2 SQIVND (reference sequence). There are 14 residues in the CDR3. Trimming removed 1 base at V and 5 bases at J, with 11 bases between. Here the CDR3 DNA reads TGTGCCAGTAGTATAGTCCAGTATCCGGAGACCCAGTACTTC. Its protein product is CASSIVQYPETQYF.

The CDR3 DNA sequence: TGTGCCAGTCTCTATCATCAGCCCCAGCATTTT. The encoded protein is CASLYHQPQHF. V and J are TRBV12-3 or TRBV12-4 and TRBJ1-5; no firm D call. The CDR3 totals 11 residues. The V end lost 9 bases, the J end lost 5 bases, and 8 bases lay between the germline ends.

This clone has just one count. This chain joins TRBV28 and TRBJ2-1; 8 bases align to TRBD2. Germline V lookup: CDR1 MDHEN, CDR2 SYDVKM. With V trimmed by 7 bases and J by 10 bases, 9 bases remained unmatched. The CDR3 length is 13 residues. The chain's CDR3 is CASTGSGRREQFF. Written as DNA, the CDR3 is TGTGCCAGCACCGGCAGCGGGAGAAGGGAGCAGTTCTTC.

The chain carries TRBV5-1 and TRBJ2-1; 12 bases align to TRBD2. The CDR3 runs 16 residues. Looked up from germline, CDR1 is SGHRS and CDR2 is YFSETQ. V dropped 4 bases and J dropped 7; count of bases not matched to a gene: 9. The CDR3, as DNA: TGCGCCAGCAGCGCTAGCGGGAGGGCCCAGTTTAATGAGCAGTTCTTC. Its translation is CASSASGRAQFNEQFF.

The gene calls are TRBV7-2 and TRBJ2-5, with 8 bases lining up with TRBD2. Germline CDR1 SGHTA, CDR2 FQGNSA. The CDR3 covers 15 residues. After removal of 5 bases from V and 5 bases from J, the junction contained 10 bases not matched to a gene. CDR3 amino acids: CASSPRTSSFETQYF. The CDR3 nucleotides are TGTGCCAGCAGCCCCAGGACTAGCAGTTTTGAGACCCAGTACTTC.

The chain recombines TRBV28 with TRBJ2-5, with TRBD2 identical over 9 bases. This CDR3 is built from 16 residues. Germline CDR1 reads MDHEN; CDR2 reads SYDVKM. Losses at the gene ends were 3 bases for V and 5 bases for J; bases not matched to a gene: 10. The CDR3 DNA reads as TGTGCCAGCAGTTTTAGCGCGGGAGGGAGTAGGGAGACCCAGTACTTC. It encodes CASSFSAGGSRETQYF.

The rearrangement uses TRBV2 and TRBJ2-7; a weak D match, TRBD2 (6 bases). The germline gives CDR1 SNHLY, CDR2 FYNNEI. The CDR3 is made up of 13 amino acids. V shed 2 bases and J shed 11 bases, with 16 bases lying between them. The CDR3 DNA is TGTGCCAGCAGTGAATTGAATTTAGCGGATAAGTACTTC. Translated: CASSELNLADKYF.

The chain links TRBV19 to TRBJ2-7, with TRBD1 as a possible D gene (6 bases). V gave up 7 bases and J gave up 4 bases, with 20 bases separating them. The CDR3 loop spans 15 amino acids. CDR1 and CDR2 (germline): LNHDA, SQIVND (reference sequence). The CDR3: CASKSQETGMYEQYF. CDR3 sequence (DNA): TGTGCCAGTAAGTCCCAAGAGACAGGTATGTACGAGCAGTACTTC.

The genes are TRBV5-1 and TRBJ2-1; 11 bases align to TRBD2. The V and J ends lost 9 bases and 8 bases, in that order; junction bases with no gene match: 16. The CDR3 spans 16 residues. The germline gives CDR1 SGHRS, CDR2 YFSETQ. The CDR3 loop reads CATRKLTSGSRDEQFF. Written as DNA, the CDR3 is TGCGCCACCAGGAAACTCACTAGCGGGAGTCGTGATGAGCAGTTCTTC.

The CDR3 region has the DNA TGTGCCAGCAGTACACAGACAGGGCGTAATGAAAAACTGTTTTTT. Its translation is CASSTQTGRNEKLFF. The V gene is TRBV6-5, the J gene TRBJ1-4, with TRBD1 identical over 7 bases. CDR3 length: 15 amino acids. With 5 bases clipped from V and 4 bases from J, the junction kept 7 bases outside the gene matches. Germline assignment: CDR1 MNHEY and CDR2 SVGAGI.

Note on this clone: Other DNA sequences in this sample translate to the same CDR3. The chain joins TRBV12-3 or TRBV12-4 to TRBJ1-1; D unclear. V was shortened by 3 bases and J by 1 base, with 3 bases between the two germline ends. The length of the CDR3 is 12 residues. CDR3 in DNA: TGTGCCAGCAGTTTCGGGAACACTGAAGCTTTCTTT. Its translation is CASSFGNTEAFF.

Notes on this clone: Other DNA sequences in this sample translate to the same CDR3. The rearrangement uses TRBV5-1 and TRBJ2-5; the D gene is possibly TRBD2 (7 bases). CDR3 length equals 14 residues. Germline V gene lookup returns CDR1 SGHRS and CDR2 YFSETQ. V lost 2 bases, J lost 4 bases, and 12 bases lay in between. The CDR3 bases are TGCGCCAGCAGCTTTGGGGGGGCGGGAGAGACCCAGTACTTC. Translation: CASSFGGAGETQYF.

CDR3 residues: CASSLTRTSGGYNEQFF. The CDR3 DNA reads as TGTGCCAGCAGTTTAACTCGGACTAGCGGGGGCTACAATGAGCAGTTCTTC. J is TRBJ2-1 and V is TRBV28, with TRBD2 matching over 13 bases. CDR3 length: 17 amino acids. V lost 2 bases to trimming and J lost 3 bases; unmatched junction nucleotides: 4. From germline, CDR1 is MDHEN and CDR2 SYDVKM.

Concerning this clone itself: One end of the junction varies from germline; a read error may be responsible. This chain links TRBV2 with TRBJ2-2; D possibly corresponds to TRBD2 (7 bases). The CDR3 contains 15 residues. Germline values: CDR1 SNHLY, CDR2 FYNNEI. The CDR3 loop reads CASTEEQGRAGELFF. CDR3 bases: TGTGCCAGCACTGAAGAGCAGGGGAGGGCCGGGGAGCTGTTTTTT.

This clone appeared once. V gene TRBV7-9 combines with J gene TRBJ1-5; no clear D. The V and J ends lost 5 bases and 3 bases respectively, with 8 bases between them. The CDR3 has 13 amino acids. The germline gives CDR1 SEHNR, CDR2 FQNEAQ (reference sequence). In nucleotides, the CDR3 is TGTGCCAGCAGCCGGGGAATCAATCAGCCCCAGCATTTT. Translated, it gives CASSRGINQPQHF.

This clone was found once. The V call is TRBV19, the J call TRBJ2-7, with D perhaps matching TRBD1 (6 bases). Germline assignment: CDR1 LNHDA and CDR2 SQIVND (reference sequence). With 7 bases removed from V and 2 bases from J, the gap between germline ends came to 12 bases. CDR3 length: 13 amino acids. The CDR3 nucleotides are TGTGCCAGTAAATTCGAGGGGGCCTACGAGCAGTACTTC. Translating gives CASKFEGAYEQYF.

J is TRBJ2-5 and V is TRBV6-2 or TRBV6-3, with 7 bases identical to TRBD2. Germline values: CDR1 MNHEY, CDR2 SVGEGT. V was clipped by 4 bases and J by 1 base; unmatched bases: 3. This CDR3 has 14 residues. The CDR3 region is CASSFLAAQETQYF. The CDR3 DNA reads TGTGCCAGCAGTTTTCTAGCGGCCCAAGAGACCCAGTACTTC.

This clone was seen just once. The chain carries TRBV2 and TRBJ2-5; TRBD2 aligns across 7 bases. Germline loops: CDR1 SNHLY, CDR2 FYNNEI. V shed 4 bases and J 6 bases; nucleotides not matched to a gene: 8. The CDR3 has 14 residues. The DNA for the CDR3 is TGTGCCAGCAGTGGCGGCGGGGGTCGACAGACCCAGTACTTC. Translated, it gives CASSGGGGRQTQYF.

CDR3 protein: CASSLNLARSGELFF. The CDR3 bases are TGCGCCAGCAGCTTAAACCTAGCGAGGAGCGGGGAGCTGTTTTTT. V gene TRBV5-1 combines with J gene TRBJ2-2; possibly TRBD2 for D (6 bases). The germline V gene encodes CDR1 SGHRS and CDR2 YFSETQ. The CDR3 loop spans 15 amino acids. V was clipped by 2 bases and J by 7 bases, with 15 bases between them.

The CDR3 region is CASSLGGAETQYF. CDR3 DNA: TGTGCCAGCAGTTTAGGGGGCGCGGAGACCCAGTACTTC. V and J are TRBV6-5 and TRBJ2-5, with 7 bases lining up with TRBD1. Germline V gene lookup returns CDR1 MNHEY and CDR2 SVGAGI. The CDR3 has 13 amino acids. V was clipped by 4 bases and J by 5 bases; unmatched bases: 4.

The gene calls are TRBV27 and TRBJ1-6, with D perhaps TRBD1 (6 bases). With 5 bases removed from V and 13 bases from J, the gap between germline ends came to 15 bases. Germline loops: CDR1 MNHEY, CDR2 SMNVEV (reference sequence). This CDR3 has 13 residues. The CDR3, as DNA: TGTGCCAGCAGTCCGGGACATCGTATGCCCCTCCACTTT. It yields the protein CASSPGHRMPLHF.